Following are 4 T cell receptor beta chains from one sample sequenced in a study of long-term antiretroviral therapy in people with HIV. Assay version v3.0 of immunoSEQ was used, and it was run at survey level. Produced via immunoSEQ multiplex PCR; TCRdb's table is partial and in-frame only. The repertoire includes about 24,000 clones, over 85% of them detected once, and around 2.3% sits in the top ten. The sample here was unsorted PBMCs, taken roughly 5.1 years after starting antiretroviral therapy. The receptors come from a woman in her forties or fifties with HIV.

This sequence joins TRBV5-1 and TRBJ2-1; D might be TRBD2 (5 bases). Trimming took 0 bases from V and 5 from J, leaving 15 bases between them. This CDR3 is built from 16 residues. The germline V gene has CDR1 SGHRS and CDR2 YFSETQ. CDR3 loop: CASSLAPGVSDNEQFF. CDR3 DNA: TGCGCCAGCAGCTTGGCCCCCGGGGTGTCAGACAATGAGCAGTTCTTC.

The chain has TRBV29-1 and TRBJ2-3; tentatively, D is TRBD2 (5 bases). Looked up from germline, CDR1 is SQVTM and CDR2 is ANQGSEA. Trimming shortened V by 4 bases and J by 2 bases, and 19 bases separated the two germline ends. The CDR3 extends over 16 amino acids. This chain's CDR3 is CSVGLASGFFTDTQYF. The CDR3 DNA follows: TGCAGCGTTGGTTTGGCGAGCGGTTTTTTCACAGATACGCAGTATTTT.

This clone was picked up one time. The chain links TRBV7-3 to TRBJ2-2, with D unresolved. Trimming took off 6 bases at V and 6 bases at J, with 11 bases between the two ends. Germline-derived CDR1 and CDR2 are SGHTA and FQGTGA. This CDR3 is built from 13 residues. Here the CDR3 DNA reads TGTGCCAGCAGTCAAGGCGGTGCCGGGGAGCTGTTTTTT. As protein: CASSQGGAGELFF.

The V gene is TRBV12-5, the J gene TRBJ2-1; 9 bases match TRBD1. The junction had 8 bases not matched to a gene; V was cut back by 7 bases and J by 1 base. CDR1 is LGHNT and CDR2 is FRNRAP in the germline V gene. The CDR3 length is 16 residues. The CDR3 here is CASAWGTGSSYNEQFF. In DNA form, the CDR3 reads TGTGCTAGTGCCTGGGGGACAGGGAGTTCCTACAATGAGCAGTTCTTC.